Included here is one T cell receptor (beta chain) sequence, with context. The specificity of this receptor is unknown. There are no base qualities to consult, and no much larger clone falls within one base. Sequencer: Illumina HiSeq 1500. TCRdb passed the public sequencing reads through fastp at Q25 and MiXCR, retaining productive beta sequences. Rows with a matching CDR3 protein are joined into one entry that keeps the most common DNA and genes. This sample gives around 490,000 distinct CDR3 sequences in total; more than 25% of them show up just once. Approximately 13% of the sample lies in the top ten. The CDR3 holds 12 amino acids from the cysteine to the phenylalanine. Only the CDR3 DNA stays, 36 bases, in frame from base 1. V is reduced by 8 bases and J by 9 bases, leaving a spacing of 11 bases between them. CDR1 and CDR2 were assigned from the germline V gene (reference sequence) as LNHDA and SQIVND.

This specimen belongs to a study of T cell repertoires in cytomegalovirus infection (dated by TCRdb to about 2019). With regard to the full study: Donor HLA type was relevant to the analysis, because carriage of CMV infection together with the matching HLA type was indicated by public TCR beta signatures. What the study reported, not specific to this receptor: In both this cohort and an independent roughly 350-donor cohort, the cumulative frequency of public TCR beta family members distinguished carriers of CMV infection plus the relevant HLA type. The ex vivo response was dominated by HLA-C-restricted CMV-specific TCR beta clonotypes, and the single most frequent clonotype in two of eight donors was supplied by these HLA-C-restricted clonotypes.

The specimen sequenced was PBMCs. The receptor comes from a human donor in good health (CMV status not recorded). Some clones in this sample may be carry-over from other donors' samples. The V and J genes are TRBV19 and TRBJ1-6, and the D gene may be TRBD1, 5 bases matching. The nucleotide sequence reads TGTGCCAGTGAGGGGATTGGTTCACCCCTCCACTTT. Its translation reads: CASEGIGSPLHF.